A selection of T cell receptor beta chains follows, all from one sample in a study of CD8+CD57+ T cells in acquired aplastic anemia. TCRdb analysed the reads with MiXCR anew, one entry per CDR3 protein. The table includes some 180,000 distinct CDR3 sequences, 40% to 55% detected once. Sequencing input: sorted CD4+, CD8+, or CD8+CD57+ T cells (not recorded which) from PBMCs. These receptors were collected from a human donor in good health. Both conserved end residues are part of each CDR3. The D gene is left open where the match is weak. Some rows mark clone size as missing; the rest say once, few, many or name a class of expanded clone.

clone_size	v_call	d_call	j_call	cdr3_nt	cdr3_aa
NA	TRBV30	NA	TRBJ2-7	TGTGCCTGGAGCAGATCCAACCCCTGGGATACCTACGAGCAGTACTTC	CAWSRSNPWDTYEQYF
NA	TRBV2	NA	TRBJ2-7	TGTGCCAGCAGGAAAGGAGGACACTACGAGCAGTACTTC	CASRKGGHYEQYF
NA	TRBV19	NA	TRBJ2-7	TGTGCCAGTAGTATAAACCCGGGGGCTTACGAGCAGTACTTC	CASSINPGAYEQYF
many	TRBV24-1	NA	TRBJ2-1	TGTGCCACCAGTGGTTACCCTAGGGGAACCTACAATGAGCAGTTCTTC	CATSGYPRGTYNEQFF
NA	TRBV13	NA	TRBJ2-3	TGTGCCAGCAGCTTAGTAGTCGATGGTCGATATACGCAGTATTTT	CASSLVVDGRYTQYF
NA	TRBV10-3	NA	TRBJ1-2	TGTGCCATCAGTGAACGTGAGGGTAACTATGGCTACACCTTC	CAISEREGNYGYTF
few	TRBV2	NA	TRBJ1-2	TGTGCCAGCATACAGGATCTCCGGTACACCTTC	CASIQDLRYTF
many	TRBV4-2	NA	TRBJ1-2	TGTGCCAGCAGCCCGGAGGGACCGACAAAGGCCTATGGCTACACCTTC	CASSPEGPTKAYGYTF
NA	TRBV24-1	NA	TRBJ1-2	TGTGCCACCAGTGATCCTCGGAATGGACAGAACCCCTATGGCTACACCTTC	CATSDPRNGQNPYGYTF
NA	TRBV24-1	TRBD2	TRBJ2-1	TGTGCCACCGGACTAGCGGGTGTAGATGAGCAGTTCTTC	CATGLAGVDEQFF
NA	TRBV7-9	NA	TRBJ1-2	TGTGCCAGCAGCTCCAGTTTCTCTAACTATGGCTACACCTTC	CASSSSFSNYGYTF
NA	TRBV15	NA	TRBJ2-7	TGTGCCACCAGCAGAGAGGGCGGGACCTACGAGCAGTACTTC	CATSREGGTYEQYF
many	TRBV5-1	TRBD2	TRBJ2-7	TGCGCCAGCAGCTTGGGAGCGGGAGGCCCCTACGAGCAGTACTTC	CASSLGAGGPYEQYF
NA	TRBV20-1	NA	TRBJ2-3	TGCAGTGCTAGTGGTCGTCCAGATACGCAGTATTTT	CSASGRPDTQYF
NA	TRBV2	NA	TRBJ2-1	TGTGCCAGCAGTGTCATGTACGAGCAGTTCTTC	CASSVMYEQFF
NA	TRBV25-1	TRBD1	TRBJ1-1	TGTGCCAGCAGAGCAGACAGGGGAAAAGGGACCTCGTACACTGAAGCTTTCTTT	CASRADRGKGTSYTEAFF
many	TRBV13	NA	TRBJ1-6	TGTGCCAGCAGCCTCACACGGGGATTAGCCTATAATTCACCCCTCCACTTT	CASSLTRGLAYNSPLHF
NA	TRBV12-3/TRBV12-4	TRBD2	TRBJ2-2	TGTGCCGGCAGTGCTAGCGGGAGTGTCGACACCGGGGAGCTGTTTTTT	CAGSASGSVDTGELFF
many	TRBV7-3	NA	TRBJ2-3	TGTGCCAGCAGCTTAACCCTTTCCACAGATACGCAGTATTTT	CASSLTLSTDTQYF
few	TRBV19	TRBD1	TRBJ1-2	TGTGCCAGTAGTCCCTCTGGGACAGGGACTGGCTACACCTTC	CASSPSGTGTGYTF
many	TRBV20-1	TRBD1	TRBJ2-1	TGCAGTGCCGACGGGACAGGACTTCACAATGAGCAGTTCTTC	CSADGTGLHNEQFF